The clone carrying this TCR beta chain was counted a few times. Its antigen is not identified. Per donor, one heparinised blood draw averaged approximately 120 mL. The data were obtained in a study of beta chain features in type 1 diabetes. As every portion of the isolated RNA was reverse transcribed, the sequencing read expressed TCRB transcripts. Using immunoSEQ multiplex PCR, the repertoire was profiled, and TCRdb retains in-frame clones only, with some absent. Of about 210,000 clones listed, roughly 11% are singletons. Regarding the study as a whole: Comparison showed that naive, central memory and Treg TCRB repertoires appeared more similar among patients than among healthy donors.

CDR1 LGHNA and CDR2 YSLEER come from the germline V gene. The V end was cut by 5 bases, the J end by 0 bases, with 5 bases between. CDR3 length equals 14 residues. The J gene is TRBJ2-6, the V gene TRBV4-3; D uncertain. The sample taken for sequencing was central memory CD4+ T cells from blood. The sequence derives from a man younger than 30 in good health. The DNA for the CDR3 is TGCGCCAGCAGCGGTCGCTCTGGGGCCAACGTCCTGACTTTC. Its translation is CASSGRSGANVLTF.